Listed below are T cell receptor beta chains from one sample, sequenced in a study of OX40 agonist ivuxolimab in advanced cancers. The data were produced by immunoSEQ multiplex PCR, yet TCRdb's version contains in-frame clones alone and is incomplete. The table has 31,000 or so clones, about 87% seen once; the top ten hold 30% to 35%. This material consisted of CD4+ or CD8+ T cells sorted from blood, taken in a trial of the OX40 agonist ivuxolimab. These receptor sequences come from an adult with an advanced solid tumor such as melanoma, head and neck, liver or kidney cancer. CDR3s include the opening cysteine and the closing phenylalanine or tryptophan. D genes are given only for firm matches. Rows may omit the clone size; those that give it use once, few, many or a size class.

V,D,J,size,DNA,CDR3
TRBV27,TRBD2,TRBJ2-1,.,TGTGCCAGCAGCTTCGTAGCGGGGACCTACAATGAGCAGTTCTTC,CASSFVAGTYNEQFF
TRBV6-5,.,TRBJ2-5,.,TGTGCCAGCAGTTACGGTCCTGGAGGGCCCGGAGAGACCCAGTACTTC,CASSYGPGGPGETQYF
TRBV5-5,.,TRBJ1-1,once,TGTGCCAGCAGCTTGAGACAGAACACTGAAGCTTTCTTT,CASSLRQNTEAFF
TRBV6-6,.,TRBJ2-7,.,TGTGCCAGCAGTTCGACTGTGTGGGAGCAGTACTTC,CASSSTVWEQYF
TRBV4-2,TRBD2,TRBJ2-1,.,TGTGCCAGCAGCCAAGTAGCGCTAGGTCTAGCGGGCCCATCCCAAATTCGGTTCTTC,CASSQVALGLAGPSQIRFF
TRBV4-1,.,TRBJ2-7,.,TGCGCCAGCAGCCAACTCAGGGTATCCTACGAGCAGTACTTC,CASSQLRVSYEQYF
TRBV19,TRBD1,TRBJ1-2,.,TGTGCCAGTAGTCCGGGACAGCCTTATGGCTACACCTTC,CASSPGQPYGYTF
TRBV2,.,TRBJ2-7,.,TGTGCCAGTCGGACTGCCTACGAGCAGTACTTC,CASRTAYEQYF
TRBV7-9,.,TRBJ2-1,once,TGTGCCAGCAGCTCAACCGGGATGGGCCTAGCTAACTACAATGAGCAGTTCTTC,CASSSTGMGLANYNEQFF
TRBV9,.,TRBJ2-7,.,TGTGCCAGCAGCGTAGATTCGACTGGACTTCCGTACGAGCAGTACTTC,CASSVDSTGLPYEQYF
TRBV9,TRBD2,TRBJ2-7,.,TGTGCCAGCAGCGTCCGGACTAGCGGGAGTCTGAACGAGCAGTACTTC,CASSVRTSGSLNEQYF
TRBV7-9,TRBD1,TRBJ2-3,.,TGTGCCAGCAGCGTATTTGACAGGGGGTCCACAGATACGCAGTATTTT,CASSVFDRGSTDTQYF
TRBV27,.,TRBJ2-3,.,TGTGCCAGCAGTCCTTACGTGGGGAAGACAGATACGCAGTATTTT,CASSPYVGKTDTQYF
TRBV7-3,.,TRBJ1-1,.,TGCGCCAGCAGCCGGATGGAGAACACTGAAGCTTTCTTT,CASSRMENTEAFF
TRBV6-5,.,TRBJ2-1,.,TGTGCCCTAAGGACAGTACGGGAGCAGTTCTTC,CALRTVREQFF
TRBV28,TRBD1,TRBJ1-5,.,TGTGCCAGCAGTATCCCCCGACAGGGGGGACGGCAGCCCCAGCATTTT,CASSIPRQGGRQPQHF
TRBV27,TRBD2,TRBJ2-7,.,TGTGCCAGCAGTTTAGGGACTAGCGTTTCCTACGAGCAGTACTTC,CASSLGTSVSYEQYF
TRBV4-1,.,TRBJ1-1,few,TGCGCCAGCAGCCAAGGGACGAACACTGAAGCTTTCTTT,CASSQGTNTEAFF
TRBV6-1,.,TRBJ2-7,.,TGTGCCAGCAGTTCATTCCCGGACTCACCCTACGAGCAGTACTTC,CASSSFPDSPYEQYF
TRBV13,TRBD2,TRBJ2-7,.,TGTGCCAGCAGCCCAGCGGGACGGGGGGAGTCCTACGAGCAGTACTTC,CASSPAGRGESYEQYF
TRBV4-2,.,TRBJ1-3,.,TGTGCCAGCAGCCAAGATCCGGTAACTTCTGGAAACACCATATATTTT,CASSQDPVTSGNTIYF
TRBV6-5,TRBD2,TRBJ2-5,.,TGTGCCAGCAGTTCTAGCGGGGAGACGGTGGAGACCCAGTACTTC,CASSSSGETVETQYF
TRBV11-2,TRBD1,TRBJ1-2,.,TGTGCCAGCAGCTTTACGGGACAGGGGGGCTATGGCTACACCTTC,CASSFTGQGGYGYTF
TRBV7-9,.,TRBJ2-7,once,TGTGCCAGCAGCTTCGAACAGAACCGTCCCTACGAGCAGTACTTC,CASSFEQNRPYEQYF
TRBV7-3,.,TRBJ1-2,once,TGTGCCAGCAGCTTAGAAGGGGAGGACACCTTC,CASSLEGEDTF
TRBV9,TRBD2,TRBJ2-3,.,TGTGCCAGCAGCGAAGGGTCCTCTAGCGGGGCGGCAAGCACAGATACGCAGTATTTT,CASSEGSSSGAASTDTQYF